The 15 T cell receptor beta chains presented below share a single source sample, sequenced in a study of cytomegalovirus exposure and HLA in healthy donors. PCR was performed using 60 Vbeta and 13 Jbeta primers. Data came from immunoSEQ multiplex PCR; TCRdb stores just in-frame clones and leaves some out. Of 150,000 to 200,000 clones in the sample, about 70% were seen once. Input material: PBMCs. The receptor set was obtained from a woman aged 18-30 years in good health and CMV-seropositive.

The chain combines TRBV30 with TRBJ1-4, with a weak D call TRBD1 (6 bases). There are 13 residues in the CDR3. CDR1 is GTSNPN and CDR2 is SVGIG in the germline V gene (reference sequence). The V gene lost 2 bases and the J gene lost 6 bases, with 10 bases spanning the gap. This chain's CDR3 is CAWSLGADEKLFF. The CDR3 coding sequence is TGTGCCTGGAGTCTGGGGGCAGATGAAAAACTGTTTTTT.

J is TRBJ2-7 and V is TRBV4-3; tentatively, D is TRBD2 (5 bases). The CDR3 has 16 residues. From germline, CDR1 is LGHNA and CDR2 YSLEER. Between the trimmed V and J ends, which lost 0 bases and 6 bases, there was a span of 18 bases. This CDR3 reads CASSQDFDIEGLEQYF. CDR3 coding DNA: TGCGCCAGCAGCCAAGATTTTGACATAGAGGGTCTCGAGCAGTACTTC.

CDR3 sequence reads: CASSGQGNYGYTF. As DNA, the CDR3 is TGCGCCAGCAGCGGACAGGGAAACTATGGCTACACCTTC. This chain links TRBV5-1 with TRBJ1-2; TRBD1 aligns across 8 bases. The CDR3 has 13 amino acids. With V trimmed by 4 bases and J by 2 bases, 1 base remained unmatched. Per germline, CDR1 SGHRS and CDR2 YFSETQ.

The gene calls are TRBV5-6 and TRBJ2-5, with TRBD2 identical over 12 bases. TRBJ2-7 matches the DNA end more closely, so the J call is doubtful. Germline V gene data show CDR1 as SGHDT and CDR2 as YYEEEE. This CDR3 spans 15 amino acids. The CDR3 loop reads CASSLLAGGLYEQYF. For the CDR3, the DNA is TGTGCCAGCAGCTTACTAGCGGGGGGCCTCTACGAGCAGTACTTC.

The chain uses TRBV5-5 and TRBJ1-5, with D tentatively TRBD1 (5 bases). CDR3 length equals 18 residues. The germline V gene has CDR1 SGHKS and CDR2 YYEKEE (reference sequence). V was trimmed by 0 bases and J by 8 bases, leaving 24 bases between them. The chain's CDR3 is CASSLVPDSHRYLEPQHF. CDR3 nucleotides: TGTGCCAGCAGCTTGGTACCAGACTCGCACAGGTACTTGGAGCCCCAGCATTTT.

The V call is TRBV30, the J call TRBJ1-2; D gene uncertain. Germline CDR1 reads GTSNPN; CDR2 reads SVGIG (reference sequence). Trimming removed 4 bases at V and 8 bases at J, with 17 bases between. CDR3 size: 13 residues. The CDR3, as DNA: TGTGCCTGGAACGGGAACAACTTGGGAGGCTACACCTTC. Protein product: CAWNGNNLGGYTF.

This clone was seen only a few times. The CDR3 region has the DNA TGTGCCAGCAGCACTGGACTCGAGAGTGAAAAACTGTTTTTT. It translates to CASSTGLESEKLFF. J is TRBJ1-4 and V is TRBV28; D remains unclear. The CDR3 has 14 residues. Germline V gives CDR1 MDHEN, CDR2 SYDVKM. V was pared by 6 bases and J by 7 bases, with 15 bases between.

This sequence joins TRBV5-1 and TRBJ1-1; D gene ambiguous. The CDR3 loop spans 13 amino acids. Per the germline V gene, CDR1 is SGHRS and CDR2 is YFSETQ. The V end was cut by 4 bases, the J end by 5 bases, with 12 bases between. This chain's CDR3 is CASSTTRRTEAFF. CDR3 sequence (DNA): TGCGCCAGCAGCACAACTCGGAGGACTGAAGCTTTCTTT. Complete variable domain (other parts from reference TRBV5-1 and TRBJ1-1): KAGVTQTPRYLIKTRGQQVTLSCSPISGHRSVSWYQQTPGQGLQFLFEYFSETQRNKGNFPGRFSGRQFSNSRSEMNVSTLELGDSALYLCASSTTRRTEAFFGQGTRLTVV.

The chain employs TRBV4-1 and TRBJ2-7; maybe TRBD2 (5 bases). The CDR3 is 14 amino acids. V lost 2 bases to trimming and J lost 2 bases, with 10 bases between them. In germline, CDR1 is MGHRA, CDR2 YSYEKL. Written as DNA, the CDR3 is TGCGCCAGCAGCCAACAAGAGGGCGCCTACGAGCAGTACTTC. Residues: CASSQQEGAYEQYF.

This rearrangement joins TRBV4-2 to TRBJ2-7; 11 positions match TRBD1. Per germline, CDR1 LGHNA and CDR2 YNFKEQ. The CDR3 is 16 residues long. V trimming: 5 bases; J trimming: 6 bases; junction bases outside the gene matches: 12. The CDR3 loop is CASSTGEPGQGVEQYF. The DNA of the CDR3 is TGTGCCAGCAGCACAGGGGAACCGGGACAGGGGGTCGAGCAGTACTTC.

This clone was picked up one time. The chain combines TRBV19 with TRBJ2-7; TRBD1 aligns across 12 bases. J was trimmed by 9 bases and V by 3 bases; bases with no gene match: 6. This CDR3 has 14 residues. CDR1 is LNHDA, CDR2 SQIVND, per germline (reference sequence). CDR3 loop: CASSIAGTGGVQYF. DNA of the CDR3: TGTGCCAGTAGTATTGCTGGGACAGGGGGCGTGCAGTACTTC.

This clone was counted a few times. The rearrangement links TRBV15 to TRBJ2-1; D is uncertain. V was shortened by 3 bases and J by 7 bases, with 13 bases between the two germline ends. The germline gives CDR1 LNHNV, CDR2 YYDKDF (reference sequence). The CDR3 has 14 amino acids. The CDR3 spells CATSSDGIGNEQFF. DNA for the CDR3: TGTGCCACCAGCAGTGACGGCATCGGGAATGAGCAGTTCTTC.

This chain connects TRBV6-5 to TRBJ2-5; the match to TRBD1 covers 8 bases. TRBJ2-7 explains the end of the DNA better; the J call may be wrong. The CDR3 extends over 14 amino acids. Germline V gene sequence: CDR1 MNHEY, CDR2 SVGAGI. The CDR3 bases are TGTGCCAGCAGTTACTCCGGGACAGGCTACGAGCAGTACTTC. It encodes CASSYSGTGYEQYF.

This chain uses TRBV7-2 with TRBJ1-2, with 10 bases identical to TRBD1. The CDR3 has 15 amino acids. V gave up 0 bases and J gave up 5 bases; unmatched junction bases: 3. Per germline, CDR1 SGHTA and CDR2 FQGNSA. The CDR3 DNA sequence: TGTGCCAGCAGCTTAGCCCCGGGACAGGGGTATGGCTACACCTTC. This codes for CASSLAPGQGYGYTF.

This sequence joins TRBV7-6 and TRBJ2-1; possible D gene TRBD2, 5 bases. This CDR3 spans 15 amino acids. Germline V gene sequence: CDR1 SGHVS, CDR2 FNYEAQ. Trimming cost V 3 bases and J 5 bases, with 14 bases left between them. Written as DNA, the CDR3 is TGTGCCAGCAGCTTTCTAGCTCGCCCACACAATGAGCAGTTCTTC. This sequence encodes CASSFLARPHNEQFF.